The rows below give T cell receptor beta chains drawn from one sample of a study of blood T cell repertoires in COVID-19. Profiled with immunoSEQ multiplex PCR; TCRdb holds only in-frame clones, not every one. This table has fewer than 250,000 clones, about four fifths appearing once. The material sequenced was peripheral blood. Source of these receptors: a woman aged 40 to 50 with active or convalescent COVID-19. CDR3s include the opening cysteine and the closing phenylalanine or tryptophan. The order of the fields is V gene, D gene, clone size, J gene, CDR3 DNA, CDR3 protein. A D gene is named only where the DNA matches it firmly. The listing skips clone size in some rows; elsewhere it reads once, few, many or a size class.

V: TRBV7-9; D: TRBD1; size: once; J: TRBJ1-1; DNA: TGTGCCAGCAGCTTAGGACAGGGGACTGAAGCTTTCTTT; CDR3: CASSLGQGTEAFF
V: TRBV9; D: -; size: few; J: TRBJ1-2; DNA: TGTGCCAGCAGCAACCCTGGGGGAGCGGGTGGCTACACCTTC; CDR3: CASSNPGGAGGYTF
V: TRBV5-5; D: -; size: -; J: TRBJ1-1; DNA: TGTGCCAGCAGCACCTATGGGACATTCAAGAACACTGAAGCTTTCTTT; CDR3: CASSTYGTFKNTEAFF
V: TRBV5-1; D: -; size: -; J: TRBJ2-1; DNA: TGCGCCAGCAGCTTGGGTGAGGATGAGCAGTTCTTC; CDR3: CASSLGEDEQFF
V: TRBV7-2; D: -; size: -; J: TRBJ2-1; DNA: TGTGCCAGCAGCTCCCTCTACAATGAGCAGTTCTTC; CDR3: CASSSLYNEQFF
V: TRBV5-5; D: -; size: few; J: TRBJ2-7; DNA: TGTGCCAGCAGCTTGACAGGGGAGCAGTACTTC; CDR3: CASSLTGEQYF
V: TRBV6-5; D: -; size: -; J: TRBJ1-2; DNA: TGTGCCAGCAGTACCCCTTGGTTTGGCCATGGCTACACCTTC; CDR3: CASSTPWFGHGYTF
V: TRBV18; D: -; size: -; J: TRBJ1-2; DNA: TGTGCCAGCTCACCACGCACCCCCGCGGGCTACACCTTC; CDR3: CASSPRTPAGYTF
V: TRBV6-5; D: -; size: once; J: TRBJ1-1; DNA: TGTGCCACCTCCGCGGCCTTGGGCACTGAAGCTTTCTTT; CDR3: CATSAALGTEAFF
V: TRBV5-1; D: TRBD1; size: -; J: TRBJ1-4; DNA: TGCGCCAGCAGGATTGGGTGGGACAGGGCTGAAAAACTGTTTTTT; CDR3: CASRIGWDRAEKLFF
V: TRBV5-4; D: TRBD1; size: -; J: TRBJ2-3; DNA: TGTGCCAGCAGACTGTCCCGGGACAGGGCCGATACGCAGTATTTT; CDR3: CASRLSRDRADTQYF
V: TRBV18; D: TRBD1; size: -; J: TRBJ1-1; DNA: TGTGCCAGCTCACTGAGGGGGCGGGATGCTGAAGCTTTCTTT; CDR3: CASSLRGRDAEAFF
V: TRBV9; D: TRBD2; size: once; J: TRBJ2-5; DNA: TGTGCCAGCAGCGTAGGACTAGCCGGGAACCGGGAGACCCAGTACTTC; CDR3: CASSVGLAGNRETQYF
V: TRBV19; D: -; size: few; J: TRBJ1-5; DNA: TGTGCCTCAGAAGGGGGCAATCAGCCCCAGCATTTT; CDR3: CASEGGNQPQHF
V: TRBV6-2/TRBV6-3; D: TRBD1; size: -; J: TRBJ1-2; DNA: TGTGCCAGCAGTCGGACAGGGGAAGGAGGCTACACCTTC; CDR3: CASSRTGEGGYTF
V: TRBV5-5; D: TRBD2; size: -; J: TRBJ2-7; DNA: TGTGCCAGCACCTTCTTGGGCCTAGCGGGAGGTGACGAGCAGTACTTC; CDR3: CASTFLGLAGGDEQYF
V: TRBV24-1; D: -; size: -; J: TRBJ2-1; DNA: TGTGCCACCAGTGATGCCCTAGCAGACTACAATGAGCAGTTCTTC; CDR3: CATSDALADYNEQFF
V: TRBV6-5; D: -; size: -; J: TRBJ1-6; DNA: TGTGCCAGCACTCAGGGTAATTCACCCCTCCACTTT; CDR3: CASTQGNSPLHF
V: TRBV24-1; D: -; size: -; J: TRBJ1-6; DNA: TGTGCCACCAGTGATTTGGACAGCCTTAATTCACCCCTCCACTTT; CDR3: CATSDLDSLNSPLHF
V: TRBV29-1; D: -; size: -; J: TRBJ2-3; DNA: TGCAGCGGTGGTTGGCTCCGGGAGGACAGGGGCACAGATACGCAGTATTTT; CDR3: CSGGWLREDRGTDTQYF
V: TRBV14; D: -; size: -; J: TRBJ1-5; DNA: TGTGCCAGCAGCCATGATCGACAGGCACTTGGCCAGCCCCAGCATTTT; CDR3: CASSHDRQALGQPQHF
V: TRBV9; D: -; size: few; J: TRBJ1-1; DNA: TGTGCCAGCAGCGTAGCAGTCGGGGGGCACACTGAAGCTTTCTTT; CDR3: CASSVAVGGHTEAFF
V: TRBV5-1; D: TRBD2; size: -; J: TRBJ2-5; DNA: TGCGCCAGCAGCATAGGACTAGAGGAGACCCAGTACTTC; CDR3: CASSIGLEETQYF
V: TRBV5-1; D: -; size: -; J: TRBJ1-2; DNA: TGCGCCAGCAGCCTACGGCGTGGGACACCAAGTTACGACCGAAACTATGGCTACACCTTC; CDR3: CASSLRRGTPSYDRNYGYTF
V: TRBV7-8; D: TRBD1; size: -; J: TRBJ2-5; DNA: TGTGCCAGCAGCCCCCTACCCGGACAGGGGGCAGAGACCCAGTACTTC; CDR3: CASSPLPGQGAETQYF
V: TRBV19; D: -; size: -; J: TRBJ1-5; DNA: TGTGCCAGTAGTATAGCCCGGGGGGGGGTTCGGCAGCCCCAGCATTTT; CDR3: CASSIARGGVRQPQHF
V: TRBV7-2; D: TRBD1; size: -; J: TRBJ1-3; DNA: TGTGCCAGCAGTGGACAGGGCCTCTCTGGAAACACCATATATTTT; CDR3: CASSGQGLSGNTIYF
V: TRBV6-5; D: TRBD2; size: few; J: TRBJ2-7; DNA: TGTGCCAGCAGTTCCGACAGTGGACTAGCTTTTTACGAGCAGTACTTC; CDR3: CASSSDSGLAFYEQYF
V: TRBV19; D: TRBD1; size: -; J: TRBJ1-1; DNA: TGTGCCAGTAGACAGGGGGCGAGAACTGAAGCTTTCTTT; CDR3: CASRQGARTEAFF
V: TRBV30; D: -; size: few; J: TRBJ2-1; DNA: TGTGCCTGGAGTGTAAGTCGGTACGGCAATGAGCAGTTCTTC; CDR3: CAWSVSRYGNEQFF
V: TRBV6-5; D: TRBD1; size: -; J: TRBJ2-7; DNA: TGTGCCAGCAGGCGTCGACAGGGTGGCTACGAGCAGTACTTC; CDR3: CASRRRQGGYEQYF
V: TRBV5-1; D: TRBD1; size: once; J: TRBJ1-2; DNA: TGCGCCAGCAGCCCGGGCCCACAGGGGGACTATGGCTACACCTTC; CDR3: CASSPGPQGDYGYTF
V: TRBV6-5; D: TRBD1; size: -; J: TRBJ1-1; DNA: TGTGCCAGCAGTTACAAGGGGGCCAACACTGAAGCTTTCTTT; CDR3: CASSYKGANTEAFF
V: TRBV6-4; D: TRBD2; size: -; J: TRBJ2-2; DNA: TGTGCCAGCAGGGGACTAGCCCACACCGGGGAGCTGTTTTTT; CDR3: CASRGLAHTGELFF
V: TRBV19; D: -; size: -; J: TRBJ1-2; DNA: TGTGCCAGTACCCCCCTAGGTGGGGCCGCATCTCTAATGGGCTACACCTTC; CDR3: CASTPLGGAASLMGYTF
V: TRBV30; D: -; size: once; J: TRBJ2-7; DNA: TGTGCCTGGACGGACAGTGATAGCTACGAGCAGTACTTC; CDR3: CAWTDSDSYEQYF
V: TRBV6-1; D: -; size: -; J: TRBJ2-7; DNA: TGTGCCAGCAGTGAATACTCCTACGAGCAGTACTTC; CDR3: CASSEYSYEQYF
V: TRBV6-1; D: TRBD1; size: -; J: TRBJ1-2; DNA: TGTGCCAGCAGTGAGACAGGGGGCTATGGCTACACCTTC; CDR3: CASSETGGYGYTF
V: TRBV12-3/TRBV12-4; D: -; size: few; J: TRBJ2-5; DNA: TGTGCCAGCAGTCCGTTGAATCTGCGGACCCAGTACTTC; CDR3: CASSPLNLRTQYF
V: TRBV7-2; D: -; size: -; J: TRBJ2-3; DNA: TGTGCCAGCAGCTTATCTTCAGGGTGGTCAGATACGCAGTATTTT; CDR3: CASSLSSGWSDTQYF
V: TRBV6-4; D: -; size: -; J: TRBJ1-2; DNA: TGTGCCAGCAGTGAGGGGGGTGACCATGGCTACACCTTC; CDR3: CASSEGGDHGYTF
V: TRBV10-1; D: TRBD2; size: few; J: TRBJ2-1; DNA: TGCGCCAGCAGTGATGGGACTAGCGGGAGTGCCCTCAATGAGCAGTTCTTC; CDR3: CASSDGTSGSALNEQFF
V: TRBV10-3; D: -; size: once; J: TRBJ1-6; DNA: TGTGCCATCGCCCAGGGAAATTCACCCCTCCACTTT; CDR3: CAIAQGNSPLHF
V: TRBV10-2; D: -; size: -; J: TRBJ1-6; DNA: TGCGCCAGCGGCAACAGAGTGGTAGATAATTCACCCCTCCACTTT; CDR3: CASGNRVVDNSPLHF
V: TRBV27; D: TRBD2; size: -; J: TRBJ2-3; DNA: TGTGCCAGCAGTCCCGACTCTAGCGGGAGAGGCACAGATACGCAGTATTTT; CDR3: CASSPDSSGRGTDTQYF